This T cell receptor beta chain was documented in a study of cytomegalovirus exposure and HLA in healthy donors. This CDR3 is 15 amino acids long. Germline CDR1 reads MGHRA; CDR2 reads YSYEKL. V gave up 1 base and J gave up 9 bases, with 13 bases separating them. Primers included in the PCR were 60 Vbeta and 13 Jbeta primers. Using immunoSEQ multiplex PCR, the repertoire was profiled, and TCRdb retains in-frame clones only, with some absent. The sample yields about 110,000 clones, approximately 86% seen once. The TCR sequence derives from a man aged 35-49 years in good health and CMV-seronegative. The sample consisted of PBMCs. The chain recombines TRBV4-1 with TRBJ1-6, with D hard to call. CDR3 bases: TGCGCCAGCAGCCAAGTTCCGGGCGCGGGTTCACCCCTCCACTTT. This translates into CASSQVPGAGSPLHF.